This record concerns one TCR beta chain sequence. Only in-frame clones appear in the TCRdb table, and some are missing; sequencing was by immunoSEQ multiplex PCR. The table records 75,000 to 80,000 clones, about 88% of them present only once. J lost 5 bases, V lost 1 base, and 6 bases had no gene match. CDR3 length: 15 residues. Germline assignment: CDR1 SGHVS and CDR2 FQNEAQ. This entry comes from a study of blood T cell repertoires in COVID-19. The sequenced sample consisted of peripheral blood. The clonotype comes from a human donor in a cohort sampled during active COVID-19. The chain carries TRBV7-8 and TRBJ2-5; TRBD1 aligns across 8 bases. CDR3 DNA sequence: TGTGCCAGCAGCTTAGTAACAGGGGGAGTGGAGACCCAGTACTTC. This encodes CASSLVTGGVETQYF.